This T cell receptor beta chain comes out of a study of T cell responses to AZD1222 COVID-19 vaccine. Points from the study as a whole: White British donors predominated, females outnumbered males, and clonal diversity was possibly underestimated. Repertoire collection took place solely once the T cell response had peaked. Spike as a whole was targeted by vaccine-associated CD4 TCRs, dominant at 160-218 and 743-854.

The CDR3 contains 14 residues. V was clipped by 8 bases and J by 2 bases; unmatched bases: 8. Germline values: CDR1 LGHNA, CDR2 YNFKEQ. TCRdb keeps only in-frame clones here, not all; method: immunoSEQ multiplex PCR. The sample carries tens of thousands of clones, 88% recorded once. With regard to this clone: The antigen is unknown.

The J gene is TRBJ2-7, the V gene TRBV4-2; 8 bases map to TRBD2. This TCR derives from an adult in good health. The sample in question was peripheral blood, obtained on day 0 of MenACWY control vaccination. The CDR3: CASGIPGLAYEQYF. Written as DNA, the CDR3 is TGTGCCAGCGGAATACCGGGACTAGCCTACGAGCAGTACTTC.